The next 14 T cell receptor beta chains were all read from a single sample in a study of CD8 T cells in ankylosing spondylitis (dated by TCRdb to about 2017). General study outcomes and caveats: Blood from ankylosing spondylitis patients appeared to be characterized by a TCR beta motif composed of roughly eight highly homologous amino acid variants.

The library was produced with 5' RACE. Instrument used: Illumina HiSeq 2500. TCRdb reprocessing: public reads trimmed at Q25 with fastp, clones called with MiXCR, in-frame beta chains kept. CDR3 protein sequences are deduplicated, and each keeps its most common genes and DNA. The table for this sample lists about 210,000 distinct CDR3 sequences; just under 7.5% of them were counted only once. The top ten constitute approximately 14% of the sample. These TCRs' antigens remain unknown. The sequenced sample was blood, either unsorted or a sorted T cell fraction (not recorded which). The source of these receptors is a male donor with ankylosing spondylitis.

This clonotype was counted ten times or more. The chain links TRBV3-1 to TRBJ2-3; D is perhaps TRBD2 (6 bases). V was shortened by 4 bases and J by 6 bases, with 26 bases between the two germline ends. Germline CDR1 reads LGHDT; CDR2 reads YNNKEL (reference sequence). This CDR3 has 18 residues. The CDR3 nucleotides read TGTGCCAGCAGCCTACCCCGGAGTAGCGGAGCGTCACGGGATACGCAGTATTTT. Translating it yields CASSLPRSSGASRDTQYF.

In its sample, this clonotype was seen many times. V gene TRBV6-5 combines with J gene TRBJ1-2, with 8 nucleotides matching TRBD1. The J segment lost 9 bases and the V segment lost 10 bases, leaving 10 bases of the junction unmatched. The CDR3 loop spans 12 amino acids. CDR1 and CDR2 from the germline V gene are MNHEY and SVGAGI. CDR3 region: CATSTGDRSYTF. As DNA, the CDR3 is TGTGCCACTTCGACAGGGGATAGAAGCTACACCTTC.

Many counts were recorded for this clonotype. This sequence joins TRBV11-2 and TRBJ2-1; 8 bases align to TRBD2. Per germline, CDR1 SGHAT and CDR2 FQNNGV. Trimming cost V 2 bases and J 13 bases; bases outside gene matches: 10. CDR3 length: 14 amino acids. The CDR3 DNA is TGTGCCAGCAGCTTATCGGGGACTAGTTCAGATCAGTTCTTC. This encodes CASSLSGTSSDQFF.

This clonotype was recorded many times. This rearrangement joins TRBV7-2 to TRBJ2-7, with TRBD2 as a possible D gene (6 bases). The CDR3 length is 15 residues. Germline V gene sequence: CDR1 SGHTA, CDR2 FQGNSA. The V and J ends lost 5 bases and 1 base respectively, with 15 bases between them. The DNA of the CDR3 is TGTGCCAGCAGCCCCGGGAGAGAGGCATCCTACGAGCAGTACTTC. Translated: CASSPGREASYEQYF.

V and J are TRBV19 and TRBJ1-5; no definite D call. This CDR3 has 15 residues. The germline gives CDR1 LNHDA, CDR2 SQIVND (reference sequence). Deletions cut 0 bases from V and 1 base from J, with 7 bases between. For the CDR3, the DNA is TGTGCCAGTAGTATAGATTTGGAGAGCAATCAGCCCCAGCATTTT. Residues: CASSIDLESNQPQHF.

This clonotype was recorded at least ten times. This sequence joins TRBV4-1 and TRBJ2-1, with 10 bases matching TRBD1. The CDR3 loop spans 15 amino acids. Germline V lookup: CDR1 MGHRA, CDR2 YSYEKL. V trimming: 4 bases; J trimming: 7 bases; junction bases outside the gene matches: 7. CDR3 region: CASSLRGQGRNEQFF. The DNA of the CDR3 is TGCGCCAGCAGCCTTAGGGGACAGGGGCGGAATGAGCAGTTCTTC.

The CDR3 protein is CSALLEGRRYGYTF. CDR3 DNA sequence: TGCAGTGCCTTGCTTGAGGGGCGCCGCTATGGCTACACCTTC. This chain uses TRBV20-1 with TRBJ1-2; D may be TRBD1 (5 bases). Germline V gene data show CDR1 as DFQATT and CDR2 as SNEGSKA (reference sequence). The CDR3 spans 14 residues. V was cut by 6 bases and J by 4 bases, with 18 bases left in between.

This clonotype was observed at least ten times. The genes are TRBV7-9 and TRBJ2-2; 12 bases fit TRBD1. Germline loops: CDR1 SEHNR, CDR2 FQNEAQ (reference sequence). The CDR3 has 15 residues. The V and J ends lost 5 bases and 8 bases, in that order; junction bases with no gene match: 6. The CDR3 DNA reads as TGTGCCAGCAGCCCCCGGGACAGGGGGCGAGGGGAGCTGTTTTTT. As protein: CASSPRDRGRGELFF.

This clonotype was picked up a small number of times. The rearrangement joins TRBV11-2 to TRBJ2-5; either TRBD1 or TRBD2 may supply D (5 bases each). Trimming cost V 4 bases and J 0 bases, with 24 bases left between them. CDR1 is SGHAT and CDR2 is FQNNGV in the germline V gene. CDR3 length: 19 amino acids. The CDR3 protein is CASSSREGYNSRDQETQYF. CDR3 coding DNA: TGTGCCAGCAGCTCCAGAGAGGGGTACAATTCCCGGGACCAAGAGACCCAGTACTTC. Based on the CDR3 plus reference TRBV11-2 and TRBJ2-5, the full variable domain is EAGVAQSPRYKIIEKRQSVAFWCNPISGHATLYWYQQILGQGPKLLIQFQNNGVVDDSQLPKDRFSAERLKGVDSTLKIQPAKLEDSAVYLCASSSREGYNSRDQETQYFGPGTRLLVL.

This clonotype was recorded at least ten times. V usage is TRBV9 and J usage is TRBJ2-1, with a tentative D call TRBD2 (5 bases). The germline V gene encodes CDR1 SGDLS and CDR2 YYNGEE. Trimming removed 0 bases from V and 10 bases from J, with 11 bases in between. The CDR3 is 13 amino acids. The DNA of the CDR3 is TGTGCCAGCAGCGTAGGAGGGCAGGCCGAGCAGTTCTTC. Amino acid sequence: CASSVGGQAEQFF.

The rearrangement uses TRBV11-3 and TRBJ2-1, with D perhaps TRBD2 (6 bases). The CDR3 sequence is 14 residues long. Per germline, CDR1 SGHNT and CDR2 YENEEA. V lost 6 bases, J lost 3 bases, and 12 bases lay in between. The CDR3 coding sequence is TGTGCCAGCAGATCGACTAGGTACTACAATGAGCAGTTCTTC. Residues: CASRSTRYYNEQFF.

The genes are TRBV7-6 and TRBJ1-3, with D possibly matching TRBD1 (6 bases). V was pared by 5 bases and J by 1 base, with 15 bases between. The CDR3 extends over 16 amino acids. CDR1 and CDR2 from the germline V gene are SGHVS and FNYEAQ. The CDR3 coding sequence is TGTGCCAGCAGCAATCGTCAGGGGCCTTCTGGAAACACCATATATTTT. It yields the protein CASSNRQGPSGNTIYF. Supplemented by reference TRBV7-6 and TRBJ1-3, the full variable domain reads GAGVSQSPRYKVTKRGQDVALRCDPISGHVSLYWYRQALGQGPEFLTYFNYEAQQDKSGLPNDRFSAERPEGSISTLTIQRTEQRDSAMYRCASSNRQGPSGNTIYFGEGSWLTVV.

This clonotype was counted between two and nine times. This chain links TRBV12-3 or TRBV12-4 with TRBJ2-3; 10 bases line up with TRBD2. V shed 3 bases and J 5 bases; nucleotides not matched to a gene: 8. CDR3 length equals 16 residues. CDR3 loop: CASSFALAGVGDTQYF. CDR3 nucleotides: TGTGCCAGCAGTTTCGCTCTAGCGGGGGTGGGAGATACGCAGTATTTT.

The chain recombines TRBV6-1 with TRBJ2-7; 8 bases fit TRBD1. The germline V gene encodes CDR1 MNHNS and CDR2 SASEGT. This CDR3 comprises 14 residues. Losses at the gene ends were 1 base for V and 2 bases for J; bases not matched to a gene: 1. CDR3 in DNA: TGTGCCAGCAGTGAAGGGACAGGGACCTACGAGCAGTACTTC. The encoded protein is CASSEGTGTYEQYF.